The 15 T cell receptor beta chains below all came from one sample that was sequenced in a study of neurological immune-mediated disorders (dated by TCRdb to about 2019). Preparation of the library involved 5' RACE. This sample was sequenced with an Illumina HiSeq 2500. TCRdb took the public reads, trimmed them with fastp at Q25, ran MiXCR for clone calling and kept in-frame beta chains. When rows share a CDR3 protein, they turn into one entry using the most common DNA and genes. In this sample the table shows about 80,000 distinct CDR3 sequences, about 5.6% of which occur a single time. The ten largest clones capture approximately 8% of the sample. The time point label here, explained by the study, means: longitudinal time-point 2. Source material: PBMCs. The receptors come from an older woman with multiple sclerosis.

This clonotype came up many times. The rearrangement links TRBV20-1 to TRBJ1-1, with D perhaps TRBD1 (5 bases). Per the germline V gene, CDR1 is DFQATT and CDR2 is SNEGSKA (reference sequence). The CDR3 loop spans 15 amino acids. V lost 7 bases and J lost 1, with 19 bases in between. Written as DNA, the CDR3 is TGCAGTGGGTCAAGTCCCAGAGGACAGAACACTGAAGCTTTCTTT. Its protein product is CSGSSPRGQNTEAFF.

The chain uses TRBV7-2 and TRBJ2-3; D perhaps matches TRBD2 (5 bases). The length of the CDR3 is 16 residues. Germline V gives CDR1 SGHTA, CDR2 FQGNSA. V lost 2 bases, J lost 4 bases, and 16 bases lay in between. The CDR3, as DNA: TGTGCCAGCAGCTTATTGAGCGGACCACCGTCAGATACGCAGTATTTT. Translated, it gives CASSLLSGPPSDTQYF. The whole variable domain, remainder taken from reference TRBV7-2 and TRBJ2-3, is GAGVSQSPSNKVTEKGKDVELRCDPISGHTALYWYRQSLGQGLEFLIYFQGNSAPDKSGLPSDRFSAERTGGSVSTLTIQRTQQEDSAVYLCASSLLSGPPSDTQYFGPGTRLTVL.

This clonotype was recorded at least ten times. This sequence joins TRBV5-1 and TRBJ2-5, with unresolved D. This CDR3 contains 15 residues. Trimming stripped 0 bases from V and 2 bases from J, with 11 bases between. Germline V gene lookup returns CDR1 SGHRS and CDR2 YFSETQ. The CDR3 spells CASSLVGLKQETQYF. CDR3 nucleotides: TGCGCCAGCAGCTTGGTTGGCCTAAAACAAGAGACCCAGTACTTC.

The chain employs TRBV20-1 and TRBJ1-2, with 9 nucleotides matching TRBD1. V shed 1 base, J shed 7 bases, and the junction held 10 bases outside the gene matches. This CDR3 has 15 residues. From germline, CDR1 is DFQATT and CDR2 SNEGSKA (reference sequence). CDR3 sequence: CSARVTDGTGLGYTF. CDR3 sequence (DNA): TGCAGTGCTAGAGTCACCGACGGGACAGGGCTTGGCTACACCTTC.

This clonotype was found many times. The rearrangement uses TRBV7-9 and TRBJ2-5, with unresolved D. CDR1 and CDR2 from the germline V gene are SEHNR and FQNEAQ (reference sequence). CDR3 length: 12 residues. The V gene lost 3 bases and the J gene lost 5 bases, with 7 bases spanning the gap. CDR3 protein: CASSFGLETQYF. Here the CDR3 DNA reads TGTGCCAGCAGCTTCGGGTTGGAGACCCAGTACTTC.

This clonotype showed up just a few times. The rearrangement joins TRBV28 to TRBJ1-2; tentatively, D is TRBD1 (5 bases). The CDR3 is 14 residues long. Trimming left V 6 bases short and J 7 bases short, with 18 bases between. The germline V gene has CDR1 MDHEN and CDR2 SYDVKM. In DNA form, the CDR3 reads TGTGCCAGCAGCCCCGAGGGGAGGTTCGGTGGCTACACCTTC. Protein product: CASSPEGRFGGYTF.

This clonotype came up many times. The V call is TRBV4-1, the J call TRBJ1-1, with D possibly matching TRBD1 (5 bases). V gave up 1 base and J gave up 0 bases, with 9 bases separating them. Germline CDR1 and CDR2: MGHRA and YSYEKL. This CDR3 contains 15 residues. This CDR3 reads CASSQVETVNTEAFF. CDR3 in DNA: TGCGCCAGCAGCCAAGTAGAGACAGTGAACACTGAAGCTTTCTTT.

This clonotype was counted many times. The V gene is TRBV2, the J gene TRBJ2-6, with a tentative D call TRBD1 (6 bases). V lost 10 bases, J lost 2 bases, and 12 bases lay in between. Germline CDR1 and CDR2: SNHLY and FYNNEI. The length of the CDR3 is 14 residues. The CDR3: CATKEGAGANVLTF. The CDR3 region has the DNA TGTGCCACCAAAGAGGGGGCTGGGGCCAACGTCCTGACTTTC. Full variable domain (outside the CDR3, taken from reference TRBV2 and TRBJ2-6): EPEVTQTPSHQVTQMGQEVILRCVPISNHLYFYWYRQILGQKVEFLVSFYNNEISEKSEIFDDQFSVERPDGSNFTLKIRSTKLEDSAMYFCATKEGAGANVLTFGAGSRLTVL.

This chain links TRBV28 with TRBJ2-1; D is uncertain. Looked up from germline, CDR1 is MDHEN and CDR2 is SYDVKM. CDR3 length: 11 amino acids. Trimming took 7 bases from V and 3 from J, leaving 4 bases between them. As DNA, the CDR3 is TGTGCCAGCAACCGCTACAATGAGCAGTTCTTC. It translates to CASNRYNEQFF.

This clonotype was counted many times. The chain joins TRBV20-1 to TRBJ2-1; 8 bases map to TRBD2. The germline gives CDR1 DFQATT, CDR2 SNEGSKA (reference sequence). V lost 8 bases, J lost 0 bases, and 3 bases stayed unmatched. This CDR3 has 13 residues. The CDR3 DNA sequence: TGCAGTCCCGGGGGGGCCTCCTACAATGAGCAGTTCTTC. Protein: CSPGGASYNEQFF.

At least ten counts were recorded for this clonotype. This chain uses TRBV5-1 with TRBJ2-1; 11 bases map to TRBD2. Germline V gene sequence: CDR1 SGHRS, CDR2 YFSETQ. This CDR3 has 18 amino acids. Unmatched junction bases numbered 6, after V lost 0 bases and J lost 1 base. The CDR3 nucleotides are TGCGCCAGCAGCTTGGCTAGCGGGGGGCCCCTTTCCTACAATGAGCAGTTCTTC. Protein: CASSLASGGPLSYNEQFF.

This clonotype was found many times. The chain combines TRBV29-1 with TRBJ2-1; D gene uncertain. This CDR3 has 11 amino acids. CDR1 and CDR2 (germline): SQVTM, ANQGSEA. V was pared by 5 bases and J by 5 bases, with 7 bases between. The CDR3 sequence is CSVIRNNEQFF. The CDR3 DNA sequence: TGCAGCGTTATCCGGAACAATGAGCAGTTCTTC.

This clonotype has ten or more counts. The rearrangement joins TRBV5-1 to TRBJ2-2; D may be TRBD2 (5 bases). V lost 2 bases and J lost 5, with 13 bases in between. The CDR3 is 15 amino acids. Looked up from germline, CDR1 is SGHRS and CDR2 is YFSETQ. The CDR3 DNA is TGCGCCAGCAGCTTTCAAATAGCGTCAACCGGGGAGCTGTTTTTT. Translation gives CASSFQIASTGELFF. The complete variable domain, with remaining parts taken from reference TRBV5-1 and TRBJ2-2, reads KAGVTQTPRYLIKTRGQQVTLSCSPISGHRSVSWYQQTPGQGLQFLFEYFSETQRNKGNFPGRFSGRQFSNSRSEMNVSTLELGDSALYLCASSFQIASTGELFFGEGSRLTVL.

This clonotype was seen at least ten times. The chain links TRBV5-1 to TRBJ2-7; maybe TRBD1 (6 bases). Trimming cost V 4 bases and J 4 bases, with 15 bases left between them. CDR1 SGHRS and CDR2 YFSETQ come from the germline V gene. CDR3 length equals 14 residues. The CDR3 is CASSPYRVGYEQYF. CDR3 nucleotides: TGCGCCAGCAGCCCCTACAGGGTCGGATACGAGCAGTACTTC. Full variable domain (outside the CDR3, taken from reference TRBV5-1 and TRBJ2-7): KAGVTQTPRYLIKTRGQQVTLSCSPISGHRSVSWYQQTPGQGLQFLFEYFSETQRNKGNFPGRFSGRQFSNSRSEMNVSTLELGDSALYLCASSPYRVGYEQYFGPGTRLTVT.

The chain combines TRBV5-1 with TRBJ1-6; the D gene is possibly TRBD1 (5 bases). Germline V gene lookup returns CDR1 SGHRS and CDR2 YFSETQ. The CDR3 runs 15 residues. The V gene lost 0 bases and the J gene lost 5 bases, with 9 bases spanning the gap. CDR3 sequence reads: CASSLGQSDNSPLHF. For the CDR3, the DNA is TGCGCCAGCAGCTTGGGACAGTCAGATAATTCACCCCTCCACTTT.